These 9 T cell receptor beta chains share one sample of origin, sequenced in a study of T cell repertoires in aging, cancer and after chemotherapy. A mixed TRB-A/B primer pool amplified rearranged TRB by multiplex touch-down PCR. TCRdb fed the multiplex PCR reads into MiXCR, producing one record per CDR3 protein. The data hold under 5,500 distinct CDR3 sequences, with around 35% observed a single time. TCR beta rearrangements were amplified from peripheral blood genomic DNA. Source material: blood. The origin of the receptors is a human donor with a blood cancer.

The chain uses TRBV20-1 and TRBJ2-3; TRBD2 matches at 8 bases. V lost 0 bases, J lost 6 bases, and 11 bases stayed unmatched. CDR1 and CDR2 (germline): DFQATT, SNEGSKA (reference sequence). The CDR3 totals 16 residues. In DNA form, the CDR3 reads TGCAGTGCTAGAGATTGGGGACGGGGGGGGTTCGATACGCAGTATTTT. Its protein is CSARDWGRGGFDTQYF.

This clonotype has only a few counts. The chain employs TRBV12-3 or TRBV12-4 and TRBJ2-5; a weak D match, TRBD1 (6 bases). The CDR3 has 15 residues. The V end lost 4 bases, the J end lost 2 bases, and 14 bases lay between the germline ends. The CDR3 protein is CASSSAEDSQETQYF. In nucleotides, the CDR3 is TGTGCCAGCAGTTCGGCCGAGGACAGTCAAGAGACCCAGTACTTC.

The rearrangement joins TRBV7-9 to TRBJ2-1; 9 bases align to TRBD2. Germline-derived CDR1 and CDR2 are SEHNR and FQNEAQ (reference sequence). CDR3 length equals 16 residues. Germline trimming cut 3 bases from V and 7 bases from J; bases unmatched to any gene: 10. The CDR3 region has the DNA TGTGCCAGCAGCTTGACGCGACTAGCGGTTTTTAATGAGCAGTTCTTC. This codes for CASSLTRLAVFNEQFF.

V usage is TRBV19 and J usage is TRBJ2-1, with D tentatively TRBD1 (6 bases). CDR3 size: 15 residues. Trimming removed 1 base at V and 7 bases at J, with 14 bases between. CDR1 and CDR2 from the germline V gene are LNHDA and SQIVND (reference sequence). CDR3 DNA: TGTGCCAGTAGTATAGGCACTCGAGGGGGTAATGAGCAGTTCTTC. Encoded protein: CASSIGTRGGNEQFF.

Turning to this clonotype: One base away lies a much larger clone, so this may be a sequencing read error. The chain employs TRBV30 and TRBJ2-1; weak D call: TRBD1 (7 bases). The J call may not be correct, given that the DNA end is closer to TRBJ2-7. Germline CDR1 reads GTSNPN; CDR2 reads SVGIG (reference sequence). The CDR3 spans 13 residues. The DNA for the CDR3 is TGTGCCTCAGAGGCTCGGAGGGGGCAGGAGCAGTACTTC. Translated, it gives CASEARRGQEQYF.

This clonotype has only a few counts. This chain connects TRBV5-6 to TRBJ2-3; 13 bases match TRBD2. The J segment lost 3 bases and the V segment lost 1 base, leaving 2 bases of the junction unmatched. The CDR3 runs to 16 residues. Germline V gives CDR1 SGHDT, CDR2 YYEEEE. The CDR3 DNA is TGTGCCAGCAGCTTGACTAGCGGGGGGGTGACAGATACGCAGTATTTT. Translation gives CASSLTSGGVTDTQYF.

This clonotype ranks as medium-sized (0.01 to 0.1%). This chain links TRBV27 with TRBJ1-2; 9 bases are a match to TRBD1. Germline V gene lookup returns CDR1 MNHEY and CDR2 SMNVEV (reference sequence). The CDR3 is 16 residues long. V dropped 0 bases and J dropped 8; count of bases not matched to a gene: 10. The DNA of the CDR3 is TGTGCCAGCAGTTTATCGGCCCGCGGGACAGGGAAGGGCTACACCTTC. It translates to CASSLSARGTGKGYTF.

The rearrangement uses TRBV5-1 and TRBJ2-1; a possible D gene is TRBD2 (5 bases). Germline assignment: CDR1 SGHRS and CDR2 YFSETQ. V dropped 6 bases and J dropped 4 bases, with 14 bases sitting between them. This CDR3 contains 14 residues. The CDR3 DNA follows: TGCGCCAGCACCGGGGTGGGGTCTTACAATGAGCAGTTCTTC. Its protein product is CASTGVGSYNEQFF.

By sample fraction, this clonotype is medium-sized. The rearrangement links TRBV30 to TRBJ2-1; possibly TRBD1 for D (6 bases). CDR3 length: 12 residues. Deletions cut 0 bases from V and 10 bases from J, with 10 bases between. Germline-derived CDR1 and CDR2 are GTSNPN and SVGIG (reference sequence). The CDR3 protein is CAWSVQGIEQFF. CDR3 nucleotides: TGTGCCTGGAGTGTACAGGGTATAGAGCAGTTCTTC.